This T cell receptor beta chain was identified in a study of Ad26.COV2.S vaccination and SARS-CoV-2 variants. Whole-study context: As a participant in COV1001, the donor was in the Ad26.COV2.S trial arm. Administration of Ad26.COV2.S was intramuscular, either once or twice 56 days apart.

Assay used: immunoSEQ multiplex PCR; TCRdb lists only in-frame clones, some missing. This sample has about 350,000 clones, with approximately 84% found just once. The V end was cut by 7 bases, the J end by 4 bases, with 17 bases between. CDR1 is MDHEN, CDR2 SYDVKM, per germline. CDR3 length: 15 residues. Treatment reported: about 20 received Ad26.COV2.S at low or high dose, single or two shots; about 5 received placebo; per-sample allocation not given. The samples date from day 63 after the first vaccine or placebo injection. Recruitment in Boston yielded a donor of adult age, 18-55 years. Sequencing was performed on peripheral blood, taken in a trial of Ad26.COV2.S vaccine versus placebo. This chain joins TRBV28 and TRBJ1-3, with D tentatively TRBD1 (5 bases). The TCR comes from a person between 18 and 65 years old who received the Ad26.COV2.S COVID-19 vaccine or a placebo. The CDR3 reads CASTQKGLGGNTIYF. The CDR3 DNA sequence: TGTGCCAGCACCCAAAAGGGGCTAGGAGGAAACACCATATATTTT.